The clone carrying this T cell receptor (beta chain) has just a few counts. This specimen comes from a study of T cells after yellow fever vaccination. TCRdb re-analysed the 5' RACE reads in MiXCR, keeping a single row per CDR3 protein. This sample carries more than 300,000 distinct CDR3 sequences, approximately 12% of them seen once, and the ten largest clones take about 3%. The sample in question was CD4+ T cells sorted from PBMCs, obtained 45 days after the yellow fever booster vaccination. This clonotype was obtained from a man between 18 and 29 years old who received the YFV17D yellow fever vaccine.

The CDR3 coding sequence is TGTGCCAGTAGGGCGGGGACAGAAGAGACCCAGTACTTC. This encodes CASRAGTEETQYF. The chain uses TRBV19 and TRBJ2-5; D possibly corresponds to TRBD1 (7 bases). Germline CDR1 is LNHDA and CDR2 is SQIVND (reference sequence). V was pared by 6 bases and J by 3 bases, with 11 bases between. This CDR3 spans 13 amino acids. Full variable domain (missing parts from reference TRBV19 and TRBJ2-5): DGGITQSPKYLFRKEGQNVTLSCEQNLNHDAMYWYRQDPGQGLRLIYYSQIVNDFQKGDIAEGYSVSREKKESFPLTVTSAQKNPTAFYLCASRAGTEETQYFGPGTRLLVL.